The rows below give T cell receptor beta chains drawn from one sample of a study of blood T cell repertoires in COVID-19. Clones were sequenced by immunoSEQ multiplex PCR, and TCRdb holds only the in-frame ones, with some missing. The sample contains some 150,000 clones, about four fifths of which appear only once. The specimen was peripheral blood. The receptor set was obtained from a woman aged 60 to 75 with acute or convalescent COVID-19. The CDR3 runs from the conserved cysteine through the conserved F or W. Fields, in order: J gene, V gene, D gene, clone size, CDR3 DNA, CDR3 protein. The D gene is left open where the match is weak. Some rows mark clone size as missing; the rest say once, few, many or name a class of expanded clone.

TRBJ1-6	TRBV3-1/TRBV3-2	NA	NA	TGTGCCAGCAGCCAAGAACGGGGGGTGAGGGTGAATTCACCCCTCCACTTT	CASSQERGVRVNSPLHF
TRBJ2-5	TRBV19	NA	NA	TGTGCCAGTAGTGTGACCGGGACTTACCAAGAGACCCAGTACTTC	CASSVTGTYQETQYF
TRBJ2-5	TRBV5-6	NA	NA	TGTGCCAGCAGCCAGCGGGTCCCGGAGACCCAGTACTTC	CASSQRVPETQYF
TRBJ1-6	TRBV18	NA	once	TGTGCCAGCTCACCAGTACGGGATAATTCACCCCTCCACTTT	CASSPVRDNSPLHF
TRBJ1-4	TRBV5-8	NA	NA	TGTGCCAGCAGCTTGTCGGTCGGTTGGAGTTCGGATGAAAAACTGTTTTTT	CASSLSVGWSSDEKLFF
TRBJ1-2	TRBV28	TRBD1	NA	TGTGCCAGCAGTTTCCGGACAGGGGTTTTTCGGGGCTACACCTTC	CASSFRTGVFRGYTF
TRBJ2-2	TRBV10-3	TRBD2	few	TGTGCCATCAGTGACTATAGCGGGGGGGCCGGGGAGCTGTTTTTT	CAISDYSGGAGELFF
TRBJ2-5	TRBV5-4	TRBD2	NA	TGTGCCAGCAGCGGCGGGACTAGCGGGCGAGTACCCCAAGAGACCCAGTACTTC	CASSGGTSGRVPQETQYF
TRBJ1-6	TRBV6-5	NA	NA	TGTGCCAGCAGTCCCAGTTTTTCACCCCTCCACTTT	CASSPSFSPLHF
TRBJ1-2	TRBV19	NA	NA	TGTGCCAGTAGTATGCGGTTGAGAGGACTTGGCGAGGGCTACACCTTC	CASSMRLRGLGEGYTF
TRBJ1-2	TRBV15	NA	NA	TGTGCCACCAGCAGAGATAAGACAAGGTCATCTGGCTATGGCTACACCTTC	CATSRDKTRSSGYGYTF
TRBJ2-3	TRBV6-1	TRBD2	NA	TGTGCCAGCAGTGACCTGGCGGGGGGGCCACATACGCAGTATTTT	CASSDLAGGPHTQYF
TRBJ1-2	TRBV28	NA	NA	TGTGCCAGCACCCCGTCCAGGGGCCAGAACTATGGCTACACCTTC	CASTPSRGQNYGYTF
TRBJ2-3	TRBV6-5	NA	NA	TGTGCCAGCAGTTACCTTGGACAGAGCACAGATACGCAGTATTTT	CASSYLGQSTDTQYF
TRBJ2-5	TRBV19	NA	few	TGTGCCAGTAGTATGGGTCAGGCTGTAACCGAAGAGACCCAGTACTTC	CASSMGQAVTEETQYF
TRBJ1-5	TRBV3-1/TRBV3-2	TRBD1	NA	TGTGCCAGCAGCCAAGCAGGGGGGTTGGGTCAGCCCCAGCATTTT	CASSQAGGLGQPQHF
TRBJ1-2	TRBV28	NA	NA	TGTGCCAGCAGTTTGGTTCGCCAGGTTGATGGCTACACCTTC	CASSLVRQVDGYTF
TRBJ1-6	TRBV7-9	NA	NA	TGTGCCAGCAGCTTAGGAACAGGGTTCTATAATTCACCCCTCCACTTT	CASSLGTGFYNSPLHF